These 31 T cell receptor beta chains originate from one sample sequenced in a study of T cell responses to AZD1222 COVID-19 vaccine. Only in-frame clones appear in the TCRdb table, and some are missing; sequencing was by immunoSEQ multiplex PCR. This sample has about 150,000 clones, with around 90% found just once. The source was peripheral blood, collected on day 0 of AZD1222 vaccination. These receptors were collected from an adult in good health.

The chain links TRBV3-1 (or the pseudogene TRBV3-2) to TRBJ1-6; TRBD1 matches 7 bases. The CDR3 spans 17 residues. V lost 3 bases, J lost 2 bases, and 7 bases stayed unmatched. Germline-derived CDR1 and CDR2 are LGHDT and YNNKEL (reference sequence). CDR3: CASSHPDRAPYNSPLHF. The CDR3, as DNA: TGTGCCAGCAGCCACCCCGACAGGGCCCCCTATAATTCACCCCTCCACTTT.

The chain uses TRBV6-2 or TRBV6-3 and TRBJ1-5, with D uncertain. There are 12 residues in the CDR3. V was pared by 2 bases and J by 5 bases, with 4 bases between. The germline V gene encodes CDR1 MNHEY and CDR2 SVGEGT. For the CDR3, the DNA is TGTGCCAGCAGTTACATGGATCAGCCCCAGCATTTT. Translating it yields CASSYMDQPQHF.

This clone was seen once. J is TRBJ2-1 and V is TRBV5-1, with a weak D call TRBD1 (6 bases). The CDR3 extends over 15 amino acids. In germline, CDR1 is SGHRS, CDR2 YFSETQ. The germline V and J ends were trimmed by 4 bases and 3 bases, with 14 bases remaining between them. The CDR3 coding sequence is TGCGCCAGCAGCCCCGGACAGCTATACTACAATGAGCAGTTCTTC. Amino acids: CASSPGQLYYNEQFF.

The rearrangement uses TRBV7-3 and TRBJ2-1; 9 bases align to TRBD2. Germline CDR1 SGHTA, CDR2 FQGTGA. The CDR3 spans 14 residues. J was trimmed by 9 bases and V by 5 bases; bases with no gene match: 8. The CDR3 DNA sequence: TGTGCCAGCAGCCAGATAGCGGGGGCCGGTGAGCAGTTCTTC. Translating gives CASSQIAGAGEQFF.

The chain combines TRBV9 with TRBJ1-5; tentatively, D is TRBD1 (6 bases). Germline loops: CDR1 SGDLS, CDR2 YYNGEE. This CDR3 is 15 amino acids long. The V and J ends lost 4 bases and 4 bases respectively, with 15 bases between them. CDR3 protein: CASSYRGAGNQPQHF. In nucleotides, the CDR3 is TGTGCCAGCAGCTATCGGGGGGCCGGTAATCAGCCCCAGCATTTT.

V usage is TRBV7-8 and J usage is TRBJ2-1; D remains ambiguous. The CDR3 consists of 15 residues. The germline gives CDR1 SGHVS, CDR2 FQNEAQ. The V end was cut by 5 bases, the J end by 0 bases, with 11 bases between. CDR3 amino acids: CASSVTVNSYNEQFF. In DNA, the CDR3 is TGTGCCAGCAGCGTAACAGTTAACTCCTACAATGAGCAGTTCTTC. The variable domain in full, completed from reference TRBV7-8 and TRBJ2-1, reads GAGVSQSPRYKVAKRGQDVALRCDPISGHVSLFWYQQALGQGPEFLTYFQNEAQLDKSGLPSDRFFAERPEGSVSTLKIQRTQQEDSAVYLCASSVTVNSYNEQFFGPGTRLTVL.

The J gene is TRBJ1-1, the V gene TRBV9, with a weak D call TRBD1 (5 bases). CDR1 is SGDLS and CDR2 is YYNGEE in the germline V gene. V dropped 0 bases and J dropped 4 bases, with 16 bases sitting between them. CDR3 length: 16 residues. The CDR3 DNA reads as TGTGCCAGCAGCGTAGGTCCCCGGGGGTTGAGCACTGAAGCTTTCTTT. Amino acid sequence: CASSVGPRGLSTEAFF.

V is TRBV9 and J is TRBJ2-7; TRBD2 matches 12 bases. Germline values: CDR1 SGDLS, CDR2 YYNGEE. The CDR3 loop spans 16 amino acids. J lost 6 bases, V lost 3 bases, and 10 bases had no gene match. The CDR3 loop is CASSARSTSGRLEQYF. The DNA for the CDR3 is TGTGCCAGCAGCGCCCGATCAACTAGCGGGAGGCTCGAGCAGTACTTC.

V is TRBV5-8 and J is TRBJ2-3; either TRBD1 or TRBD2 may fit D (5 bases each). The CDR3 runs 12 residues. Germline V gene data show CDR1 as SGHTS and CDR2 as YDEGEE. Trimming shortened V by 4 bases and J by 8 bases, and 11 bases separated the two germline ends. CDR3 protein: CASSLGGGTQYF. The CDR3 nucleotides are TGTGCCAGCAGCCTAGGTGGGGGTACGCAGTATTTT.

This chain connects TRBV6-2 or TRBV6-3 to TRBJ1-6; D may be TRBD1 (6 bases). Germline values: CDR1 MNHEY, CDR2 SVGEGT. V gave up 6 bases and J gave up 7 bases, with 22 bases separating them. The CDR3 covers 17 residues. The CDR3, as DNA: TGTGCCAGCAGCCCCAAGGGGGGCAGGGTCGCAAATTCACCCCTCCACTTT. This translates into CASSPKGGRVANSPLHF.

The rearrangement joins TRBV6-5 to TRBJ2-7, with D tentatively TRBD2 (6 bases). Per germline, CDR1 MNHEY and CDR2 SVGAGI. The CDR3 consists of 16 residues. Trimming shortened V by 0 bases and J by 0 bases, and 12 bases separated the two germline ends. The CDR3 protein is CASSYSGRGSSYEQYF. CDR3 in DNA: TGTGCCAGCAGTTACTCGGGGCGGGGCAGCTCCTACGAGCAGTACTTC.

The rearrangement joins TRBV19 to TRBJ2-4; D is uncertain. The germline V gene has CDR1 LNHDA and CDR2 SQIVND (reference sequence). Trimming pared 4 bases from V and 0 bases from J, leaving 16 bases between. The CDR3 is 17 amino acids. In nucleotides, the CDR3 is TGTGCCAGTAGTACCCTGGACCCTGGGGTAGCCAAAAACATTCAGTACTTC. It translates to CASSTLDPGVAKNIQYF.

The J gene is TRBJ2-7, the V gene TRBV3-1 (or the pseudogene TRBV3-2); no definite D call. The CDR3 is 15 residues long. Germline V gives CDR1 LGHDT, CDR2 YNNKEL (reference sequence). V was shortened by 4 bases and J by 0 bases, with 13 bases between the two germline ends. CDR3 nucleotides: TGTGCCAGCAGCCTAGGGTTACACTACTCCTACGAGCAGTACTTC. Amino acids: CASSLGLHYSYEQYF.

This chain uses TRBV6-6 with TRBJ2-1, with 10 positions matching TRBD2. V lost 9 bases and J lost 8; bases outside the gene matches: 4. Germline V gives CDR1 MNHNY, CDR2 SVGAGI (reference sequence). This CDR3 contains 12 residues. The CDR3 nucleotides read TGTGCCAGATCTAGCGGGAGCCATGAGCAGTTCTTC. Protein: CARSSGSHEQFF.

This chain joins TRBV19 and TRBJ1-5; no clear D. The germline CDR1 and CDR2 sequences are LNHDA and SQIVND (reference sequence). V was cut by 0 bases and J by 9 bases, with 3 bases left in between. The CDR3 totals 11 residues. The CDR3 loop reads CASSIEGPQHF. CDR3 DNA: TGTGCCAGTAGTATAGAGGGGCCCCAGCATTTT.

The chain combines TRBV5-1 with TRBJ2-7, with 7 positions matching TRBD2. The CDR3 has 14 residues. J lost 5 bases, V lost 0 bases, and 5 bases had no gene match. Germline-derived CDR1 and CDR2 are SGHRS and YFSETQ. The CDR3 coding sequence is TGCGCCAGCAGCTTGGCGGGGGGAAACAACGAGCAGTACTTC. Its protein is CASSLAGGNNEQYF. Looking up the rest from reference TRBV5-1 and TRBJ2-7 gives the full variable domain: KAGVTQTPRYLIKTRGQQVTLSCSPISGHRSVSWYQQTPGQGLQFLFEYFSETQRNKGNFPGRFSGRQFSNSRSEMNVSTLELGDSALYLCASSLAGGNNEQYFGPGTRLTVT.

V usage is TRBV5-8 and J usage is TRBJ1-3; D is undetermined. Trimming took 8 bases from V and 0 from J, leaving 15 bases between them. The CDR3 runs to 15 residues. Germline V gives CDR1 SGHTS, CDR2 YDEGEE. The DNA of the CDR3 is TGTGCCAGTATGTATTTCGGCTCCTCTGGAAACACCATATATTTT. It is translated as CASMYFGSSGNTIYF.

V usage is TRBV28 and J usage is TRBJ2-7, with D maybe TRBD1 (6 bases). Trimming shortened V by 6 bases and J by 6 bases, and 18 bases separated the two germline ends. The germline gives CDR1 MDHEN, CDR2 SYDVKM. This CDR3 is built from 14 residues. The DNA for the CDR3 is TGTGCCAGCAGGAAGGGGACACCCTTTACCGAGCAGTACTTC. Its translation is CASRKGTPFTEQYF.

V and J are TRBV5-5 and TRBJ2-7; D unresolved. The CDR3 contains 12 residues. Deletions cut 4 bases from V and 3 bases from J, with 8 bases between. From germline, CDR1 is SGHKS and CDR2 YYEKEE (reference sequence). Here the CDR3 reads CASSNSDYEQYF. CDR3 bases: TGTGCCAGCAGCAACAGCGACTACGAGCAGTACTTC.

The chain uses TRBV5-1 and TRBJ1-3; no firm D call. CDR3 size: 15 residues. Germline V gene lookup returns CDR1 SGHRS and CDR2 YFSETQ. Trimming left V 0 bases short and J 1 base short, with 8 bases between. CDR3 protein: CASSLDPGSGNTIYF. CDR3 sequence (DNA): TGCGCCAGCAGCTTGGACCCTGGGTCTGGAAACACCATATATTTT.

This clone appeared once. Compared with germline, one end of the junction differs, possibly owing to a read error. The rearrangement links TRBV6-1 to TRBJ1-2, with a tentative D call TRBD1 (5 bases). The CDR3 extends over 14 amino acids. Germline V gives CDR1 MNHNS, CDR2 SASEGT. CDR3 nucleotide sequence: TGTGCCAGCGGTGACAGCTCCAACCGCTATGGCTACACCTTC. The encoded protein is CASGDSSNRYGYTF.

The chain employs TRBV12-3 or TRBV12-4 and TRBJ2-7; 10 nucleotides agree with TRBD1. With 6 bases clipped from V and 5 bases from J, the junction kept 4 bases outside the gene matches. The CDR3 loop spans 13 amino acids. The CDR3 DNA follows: TGTGCCAGCAGGGGGACAGGGGTCCACGAGCAGTACTTC. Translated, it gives CASRGTGVHEQYF.

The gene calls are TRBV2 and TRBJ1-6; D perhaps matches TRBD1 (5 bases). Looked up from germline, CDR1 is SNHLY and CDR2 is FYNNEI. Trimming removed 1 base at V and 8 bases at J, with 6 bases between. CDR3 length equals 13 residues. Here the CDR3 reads CASSEEGDSPLHF. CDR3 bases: TGTGCCAGCAGTGAAGAAGGGGATTCACCCCTCCACTTT.

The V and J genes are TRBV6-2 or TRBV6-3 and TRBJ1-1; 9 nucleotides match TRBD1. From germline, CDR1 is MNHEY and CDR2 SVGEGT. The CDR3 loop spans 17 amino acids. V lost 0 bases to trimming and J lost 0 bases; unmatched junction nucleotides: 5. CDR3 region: CASSYSITGGVNTEAFF. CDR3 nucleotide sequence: TGTGCCAGCAGTTACTCGATAACAGGGGGCGTGAACACTGAAGCTTTCTTT.

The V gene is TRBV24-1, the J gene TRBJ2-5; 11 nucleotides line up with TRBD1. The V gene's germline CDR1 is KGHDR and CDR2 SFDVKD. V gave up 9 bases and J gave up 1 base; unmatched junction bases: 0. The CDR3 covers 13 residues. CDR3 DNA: TGTGCCACCGGGACAGGGGGCCAAGAGACCCAGTACTTC. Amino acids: CATGTGGQETQYF.

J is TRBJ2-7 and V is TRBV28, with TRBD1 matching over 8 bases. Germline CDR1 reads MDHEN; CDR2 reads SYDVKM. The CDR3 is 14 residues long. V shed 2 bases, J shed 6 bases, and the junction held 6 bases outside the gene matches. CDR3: CASSLRQGASEQYF. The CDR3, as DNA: TGTGCCAGCAGTTTAAGGCAGGGGGCGTCCGAGCAGTACTTC.

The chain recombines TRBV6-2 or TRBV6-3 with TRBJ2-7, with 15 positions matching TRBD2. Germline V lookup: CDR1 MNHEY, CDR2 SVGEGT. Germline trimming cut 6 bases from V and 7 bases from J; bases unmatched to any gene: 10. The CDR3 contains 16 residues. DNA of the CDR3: TGTGCCAGCAGCCGGGGACTAGCGGGAGGCCTTGGGGAGCAGTACTTC. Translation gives CASSRGLAGGLGEQYF.

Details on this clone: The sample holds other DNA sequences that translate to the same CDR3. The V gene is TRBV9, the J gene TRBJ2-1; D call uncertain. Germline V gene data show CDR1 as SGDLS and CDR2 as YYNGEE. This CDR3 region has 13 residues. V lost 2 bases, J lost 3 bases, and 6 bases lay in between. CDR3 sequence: CASSVAGYNEQFF. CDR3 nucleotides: TGTGCCAGCAGCGTTGCCGGCTACAATGAGCAGTTCTTC.

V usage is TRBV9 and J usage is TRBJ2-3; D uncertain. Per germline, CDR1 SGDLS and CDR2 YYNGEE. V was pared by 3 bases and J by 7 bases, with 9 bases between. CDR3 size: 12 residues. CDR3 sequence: CASSAELNTQYF. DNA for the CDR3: TGTGCCAGCAGCGCAGAGTTAAATACGCAGTATTTT.

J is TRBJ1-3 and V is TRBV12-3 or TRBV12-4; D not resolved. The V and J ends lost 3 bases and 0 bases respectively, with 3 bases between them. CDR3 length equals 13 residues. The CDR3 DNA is TGTGCCAGCAGTTTCCGCTCTGGAAACACCATATATTTT. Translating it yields CASSFRSGNTIYF.

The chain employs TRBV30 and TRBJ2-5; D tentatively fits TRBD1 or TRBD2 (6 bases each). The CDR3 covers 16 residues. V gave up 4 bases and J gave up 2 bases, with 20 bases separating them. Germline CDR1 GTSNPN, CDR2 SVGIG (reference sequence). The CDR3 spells CAWTDLTGRLQETQYF. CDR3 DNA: TGTGCCTGGACTGACTTAACAGGGAGGCTACAAGAGACCCAGTACTTC.